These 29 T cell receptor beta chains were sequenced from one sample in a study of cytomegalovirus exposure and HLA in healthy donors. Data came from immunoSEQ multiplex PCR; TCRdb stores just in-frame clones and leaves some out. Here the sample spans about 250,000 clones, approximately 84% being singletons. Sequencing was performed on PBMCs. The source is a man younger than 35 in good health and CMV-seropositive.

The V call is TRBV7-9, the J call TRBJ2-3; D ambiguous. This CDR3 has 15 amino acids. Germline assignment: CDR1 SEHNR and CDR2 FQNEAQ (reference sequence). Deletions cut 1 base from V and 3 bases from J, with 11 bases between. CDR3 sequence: CASSLVGRGTDTQYF. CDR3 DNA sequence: TGTGCCAGCAGCTTAGTAGGGCGTGGGACAGATACGCAGTATTTT.

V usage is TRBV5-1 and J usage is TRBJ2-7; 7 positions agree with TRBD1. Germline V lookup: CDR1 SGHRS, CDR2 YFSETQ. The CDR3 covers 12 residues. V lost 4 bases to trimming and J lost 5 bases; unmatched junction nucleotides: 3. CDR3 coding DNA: TGCGCCAGCAGCCCTGACAGGGACGAGCAGTACTTC. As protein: CASSPDRDEQYF.

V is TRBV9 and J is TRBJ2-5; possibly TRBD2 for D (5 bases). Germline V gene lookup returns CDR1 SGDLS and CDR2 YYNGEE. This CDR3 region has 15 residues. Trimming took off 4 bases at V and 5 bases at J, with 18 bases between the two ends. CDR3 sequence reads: CASSLGVGWGETQYF. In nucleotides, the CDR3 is TGTGCCAGCAGCCTGGGAGTGGGATGGGGTGAGACCCAGTACTTC.

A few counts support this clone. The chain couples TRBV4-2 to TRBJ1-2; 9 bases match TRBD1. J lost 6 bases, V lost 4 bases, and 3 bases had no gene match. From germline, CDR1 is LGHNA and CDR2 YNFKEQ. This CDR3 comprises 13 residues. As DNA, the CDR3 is TGTGCCAGCAGCCCAGGGGACAGGGATGGCTACACCTTC. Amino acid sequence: CASSPGDRDGYTF.

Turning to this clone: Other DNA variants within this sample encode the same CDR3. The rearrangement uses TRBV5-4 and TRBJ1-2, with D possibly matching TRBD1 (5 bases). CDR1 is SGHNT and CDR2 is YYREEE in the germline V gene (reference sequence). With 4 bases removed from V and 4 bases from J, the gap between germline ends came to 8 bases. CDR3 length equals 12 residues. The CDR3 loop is CASSRDSYGYTF. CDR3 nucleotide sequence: TGTGCCAGCAGCCGGGACTCCTATGGCTACACCTTC.

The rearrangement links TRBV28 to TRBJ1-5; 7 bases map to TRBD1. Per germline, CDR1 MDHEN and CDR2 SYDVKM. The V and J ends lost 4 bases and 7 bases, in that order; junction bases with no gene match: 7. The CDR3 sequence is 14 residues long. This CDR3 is CASSSATGMQPQHF. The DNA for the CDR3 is TGTGCCAGCAGTTCGGCGACAGGGATGCAGCCCCAGCATTTT.

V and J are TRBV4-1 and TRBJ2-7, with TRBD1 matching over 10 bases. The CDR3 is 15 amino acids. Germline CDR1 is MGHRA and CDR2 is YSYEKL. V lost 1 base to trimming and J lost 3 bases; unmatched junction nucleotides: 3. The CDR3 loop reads CASSQGDRGIYEQYF. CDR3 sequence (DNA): TGCGCCAGCAGCCAAGGGGACAGGGGTATCTACGAGCAGTACTTC.

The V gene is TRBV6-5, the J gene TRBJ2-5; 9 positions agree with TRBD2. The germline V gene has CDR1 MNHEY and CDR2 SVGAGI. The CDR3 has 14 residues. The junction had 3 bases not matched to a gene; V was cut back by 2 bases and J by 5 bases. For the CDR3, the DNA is TGTGCCAGCAGTTACCGGGCGGGGGGGGAGACCCAGTACTTC. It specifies CASSYRAGGETQYF.

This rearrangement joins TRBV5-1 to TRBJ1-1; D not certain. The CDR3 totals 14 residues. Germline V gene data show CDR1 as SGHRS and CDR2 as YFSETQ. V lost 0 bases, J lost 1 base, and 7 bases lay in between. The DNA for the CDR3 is TGCGCCAGCAGCTTGGGATGGGGGAACACTGAAGCTTTCTTT. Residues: CASSLGWGNTEAFF.

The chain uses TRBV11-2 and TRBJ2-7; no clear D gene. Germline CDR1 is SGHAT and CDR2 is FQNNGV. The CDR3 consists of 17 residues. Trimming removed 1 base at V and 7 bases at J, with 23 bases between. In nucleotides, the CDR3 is TGTGCCAGCAGCTTAGCGCCCCCAGAGAGCTTATCGGCGGAGCAGTACTTC. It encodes CASSLAPPESLSAEQYF.

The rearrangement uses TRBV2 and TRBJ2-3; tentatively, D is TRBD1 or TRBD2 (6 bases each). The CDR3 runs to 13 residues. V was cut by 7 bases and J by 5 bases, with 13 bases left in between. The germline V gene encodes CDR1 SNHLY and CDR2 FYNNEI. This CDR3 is CASIRGRLDTQYF. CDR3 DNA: TGTGCCAGCATCCGGGGGCGCTTAGATACGCAGTATTTT.

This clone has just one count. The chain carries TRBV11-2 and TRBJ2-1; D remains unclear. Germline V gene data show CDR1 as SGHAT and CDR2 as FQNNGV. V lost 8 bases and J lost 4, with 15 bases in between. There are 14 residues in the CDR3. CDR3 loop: CASSASSSYNEQFF. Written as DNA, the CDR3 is TGTGCCAGCTCAGCGTCCAGCAGTTACAATGAGCAGTTCTTC.

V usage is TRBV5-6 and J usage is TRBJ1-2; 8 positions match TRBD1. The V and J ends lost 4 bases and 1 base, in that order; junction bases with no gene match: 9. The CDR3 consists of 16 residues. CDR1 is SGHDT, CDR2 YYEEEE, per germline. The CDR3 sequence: CASSASGTGSNYGYTF. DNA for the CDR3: TGTGCCAGCAGCGCATCCGGGACAGGAAGTAACTATGGCTACACCTTC.

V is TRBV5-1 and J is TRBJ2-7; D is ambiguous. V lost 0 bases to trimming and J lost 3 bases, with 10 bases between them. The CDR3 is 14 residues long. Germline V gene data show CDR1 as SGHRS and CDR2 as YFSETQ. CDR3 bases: TGCGCCAGCAGCTTGGCTGCACAGAACTACGAGCAGTACTTC. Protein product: CASSLAAQNYEQYF.

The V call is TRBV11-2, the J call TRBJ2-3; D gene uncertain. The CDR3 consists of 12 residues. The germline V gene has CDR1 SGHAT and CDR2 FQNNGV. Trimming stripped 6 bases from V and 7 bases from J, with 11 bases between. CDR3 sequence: CASSAFANTQYF. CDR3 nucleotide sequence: TGTGCCAGCAGTGCATTTGCAAATACGCAGTATTTT.

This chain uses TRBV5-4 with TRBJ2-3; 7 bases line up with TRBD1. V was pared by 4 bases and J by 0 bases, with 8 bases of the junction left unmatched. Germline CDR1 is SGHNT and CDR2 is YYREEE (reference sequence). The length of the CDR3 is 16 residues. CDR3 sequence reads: CASSPGQPSSTDTQYF. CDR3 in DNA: TGTGCCAGCAGCCCGGGACAGCCTTCTAGCACAGATACGCAGTATTTT. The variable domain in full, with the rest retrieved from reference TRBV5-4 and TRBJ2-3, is ETGVTQSPTHLIKTRGQQVTLRCSSQSGHNTVSWYQQALGQGPQFIFQYYREEENGRGNFPPRFSGLQFPNYSSELNVNALELDDSALYLCASSPGQPSSTDTQYFGPGTRLTVL.

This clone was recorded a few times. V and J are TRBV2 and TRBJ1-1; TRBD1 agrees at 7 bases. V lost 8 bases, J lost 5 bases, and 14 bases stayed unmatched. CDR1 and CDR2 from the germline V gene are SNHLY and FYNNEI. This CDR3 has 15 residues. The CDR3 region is CASGNQTGWMTEAFF. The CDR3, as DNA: TGTGCCAGCGGCAATCAGACAGGGTGGATGACTGAAGCTTTCTTT.

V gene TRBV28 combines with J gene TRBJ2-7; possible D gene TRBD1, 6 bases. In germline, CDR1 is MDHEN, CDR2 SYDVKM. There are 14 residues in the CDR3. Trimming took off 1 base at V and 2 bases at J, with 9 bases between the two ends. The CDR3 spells CASSLSGETYEQYF. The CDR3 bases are TGTGCCAGCAGTTTATCAGGGGAGACCTACGAGCAGTACTTC.

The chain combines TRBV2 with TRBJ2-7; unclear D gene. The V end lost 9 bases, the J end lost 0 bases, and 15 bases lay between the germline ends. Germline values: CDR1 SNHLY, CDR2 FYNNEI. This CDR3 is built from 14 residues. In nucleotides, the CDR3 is TGTGCCAGTAAAAAAGGCCTTAGCTCCTACGAGCAGTACTTC. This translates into CASKKGLSSYEQYF. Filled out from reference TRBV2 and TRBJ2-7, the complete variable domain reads EPEVTQTPSHQVTQMGQEVILRCVPISNHLYFYWYRQILGQKVEFLVSFYNNEISEKSEIFDDQFSVERPDGSNFTLKIRSTKLEDSAMYFCASKKGLSSYEQYFGPGTRLTVT.

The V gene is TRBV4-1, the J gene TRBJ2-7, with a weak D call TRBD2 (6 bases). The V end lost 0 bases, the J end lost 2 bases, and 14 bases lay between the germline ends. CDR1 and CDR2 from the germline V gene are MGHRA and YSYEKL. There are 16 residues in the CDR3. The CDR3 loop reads CASSQDHAGITYEQYF. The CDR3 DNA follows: TGCGCCAGCAGCCAAGATCACGCGGGGATAACCTACGAGCAGTACTTC.

CDR3 nucleotide sequence: TGTGCCAGCAGTACTACCAGGCAGGGGAATCAGCCCCAGCATTTT. Protein product: CASSTTRQGNQPQHF. The rearrangement uses TRBV6-5 and TRBJ1-5; perhaps TRBD1 as D (6 bases). This CDR3 has 15 amino acids. Trimming removed 5 bases at V and 4 bases at J, with 15 bases between. Per the germline V gene, CDR1 is MNHEY and CDR2 is SVGAGI.

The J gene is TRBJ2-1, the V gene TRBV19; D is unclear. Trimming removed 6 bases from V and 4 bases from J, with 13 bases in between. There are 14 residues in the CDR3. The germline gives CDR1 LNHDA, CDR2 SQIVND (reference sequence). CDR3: CASSHLTTYNEQFF. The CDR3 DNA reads TGTGCCAGTAGCCATCTTACTACGTACAATGAGCAGTTCTTC. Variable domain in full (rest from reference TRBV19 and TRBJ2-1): DGGITQSPKYLFRKEGQNVTLSCEQNLNHDAMYWYRQDPGQGLRLIYYSQIVNDFQKGDIAEGYSVSREKKESFPLTVTSAQKNPTAFYLCASSHLTTYNEQFFGPGTRLTVL.

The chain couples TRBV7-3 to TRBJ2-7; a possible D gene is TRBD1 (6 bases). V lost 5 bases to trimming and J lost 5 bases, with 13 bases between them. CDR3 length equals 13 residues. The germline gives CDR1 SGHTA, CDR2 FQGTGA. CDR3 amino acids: CASSADSSDEQYF. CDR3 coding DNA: TGTGCCAGCAGCGCGGACAGTTCAGACGAGCAGTACTTC.

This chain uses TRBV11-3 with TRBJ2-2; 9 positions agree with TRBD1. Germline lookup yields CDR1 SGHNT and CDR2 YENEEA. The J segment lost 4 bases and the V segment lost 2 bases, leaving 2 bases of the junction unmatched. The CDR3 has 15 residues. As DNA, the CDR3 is TGTGCCAGCAGCTTAACAGGGGGCTCCACCGGGGAGCTGTTTTTT. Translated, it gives CASSLTGGSTGELFF.

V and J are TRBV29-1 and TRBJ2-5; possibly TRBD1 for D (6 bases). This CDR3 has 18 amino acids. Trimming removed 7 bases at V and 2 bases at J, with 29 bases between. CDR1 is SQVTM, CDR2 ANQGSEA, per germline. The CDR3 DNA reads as TGCAGCGCCACCATCGCTAGGACAGCAATAACGGGGCAAGAGACCCAGTACTTC. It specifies CSATIARTAITGQETQYF.

CDR3 sequence reads: CASRARWLAGVYEQFF. CDR3 nucleotides: TGTGCCAGCAGGGCTCGGTGGCTAGCGGGAGTCTATGAGCAGTTCTTC. The gene calls are TRBV2 and TRBJ2-1; 10 bases are a match to TRBD2. Germline CDR1 and CDR2: SNHLY and FYNNEI. Germline trimming cut 6 bases from V and 8 bases from J; bases unmatched to any gene: 13. The CDR3 loop spans 16 amino acids.

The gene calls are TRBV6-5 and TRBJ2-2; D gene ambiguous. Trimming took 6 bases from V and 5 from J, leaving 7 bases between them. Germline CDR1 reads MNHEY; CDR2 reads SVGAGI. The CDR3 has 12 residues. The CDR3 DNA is TGTGCCAGCAGCCTCAGGACCGGGGAGCTGTTTTTT. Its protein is CASSLRTGELFF.

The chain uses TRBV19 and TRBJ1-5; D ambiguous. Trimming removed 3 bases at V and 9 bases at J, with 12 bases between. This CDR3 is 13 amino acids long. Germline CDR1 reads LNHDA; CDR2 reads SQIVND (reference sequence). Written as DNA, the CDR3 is TGTGCCAGTAGTATGTCAGGCATCGGGCCCCAGCATTTT. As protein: CASSMSGIGPQHF.

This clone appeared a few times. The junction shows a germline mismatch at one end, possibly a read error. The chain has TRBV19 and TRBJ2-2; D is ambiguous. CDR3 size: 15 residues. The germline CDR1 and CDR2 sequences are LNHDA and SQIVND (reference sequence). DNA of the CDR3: TGTGCCAGTAGTATAGTGTATCCGAATACCGGGGAGCTGTTTTTT. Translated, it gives CASSIVYPNTGELFF.